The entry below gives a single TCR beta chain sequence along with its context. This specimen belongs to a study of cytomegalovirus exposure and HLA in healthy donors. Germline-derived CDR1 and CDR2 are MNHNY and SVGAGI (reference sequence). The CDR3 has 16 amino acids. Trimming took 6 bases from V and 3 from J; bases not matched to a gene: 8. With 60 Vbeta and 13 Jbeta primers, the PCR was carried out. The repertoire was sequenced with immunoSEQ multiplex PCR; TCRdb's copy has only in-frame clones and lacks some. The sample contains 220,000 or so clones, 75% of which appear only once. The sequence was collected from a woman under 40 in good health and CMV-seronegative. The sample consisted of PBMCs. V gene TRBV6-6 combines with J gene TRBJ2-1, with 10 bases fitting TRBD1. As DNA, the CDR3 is TGTGCCAGCAGGGGCCGGACAGGGGGAAACTACAATGAGCAGTTCTTC. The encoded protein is CASRGRTGGNYNEQFF.